This TCR beta chain was obtained from a study of regulatory T cells in long-lasting Graves disease. This clonotype was counted ten times or more. Time point specified: newly diagnosed GD, antithyroid drugs for less than 3 months. Generation of the TCR library employed RNA extracted from PBMCs. The authors built TCR beta libraries using iRepertoire HTBI primers and Arm-PCR of CDR3 regions. TCRdb ran MiXCR on the multiplex PCR reads and lists one entry per CDR3 protein. This table holds approximately 440,000 distinct CDR3 sequences, under 20% found once. Germline V gene data show CDR1 as MDHEN and CDR2 as SYDVKM. Between the trimmed V and J ends, which lost 2 bases and 2 bases, there was a span of 7 bases. CDR3 length equals 13 residues. These same records also appear under a second study, on T cells in Graves' hyperthyroidism and ophthalmopathy. This second report adds: In making diagnoses, clinical symptoms, serum thyroxine and TRAb, thyroid ultrasound and orbital computed tomography were all used.

The material sequenced was peripheral blood mononuclear cells (PBMCs), taken at new diagnosis, from a patient treated with antithyroid drugs. This receptor was identified in a man in his forties with Graves disease. V usage is TRBV28 and J usage is TRBJ2-7; no clear D. This chain's CDR3 is CASSLRTTYEQYF. The CDR3 DNA reads TGTGCCAGCAGTTTAAGGACGACCTACGAGCAGTACTTC. The variable domain in full, with the rest retrieved from reference TRBV28 and TRBJ2-7, is DVKVTQSSRYLVKRTGEKVFLECVQDMDHENMFWYRQDPGLGLRLIYFSYDVKMKEKGDIPEGYSVSREKKERFSLILESASTNQTSMYLCASSLRTTYEQYFGPGTRLTVT.